The 8 T cell receptor beta chains below were found in one sample sequenced in a study of molecular identifiers for immune sequencing clone quantification. TCRdb called the PCR reads again in MiXCR, with one record for every CDR3 protein. The sample lists some 680,000 distinct CDR3 sequences, about 25% seen once, with around 0.78% in the top ten. The specimen sequenced was naive CD8+ T cells from blood, with Jurkat cell RNA spiked in. Subset in this sample: FACS-sorted CD8+CD4-CCR7+CD45RA+ naive T cells. These receptors all come from a human donor in good health. Some libraries in this study had Jurkat cell RNA spiked in.

The genes are TRBV12-3 or TRBV12-4 and TRBJ2-5, with TRBD2 matching 13 bases. The CDR3 is made up of 17 amino acids. V lost 6 bases and J lost 5; bases outside the gene matches: 12. The DNA of the CDR3 is TGTGCCAGCAGCCTTACGGGACTAGCGGGAACGAGCGAGACCCAGTACTTC. It yields the protein CASSLTGLAGTSETQYF.

This clonotype was recorded many times. The chain couples TRBV10-2 to TRBJ1-5; D might be TRBD1 (5 bases). V was shortened by 1 base and J by 7 bases, with 11 bases between the two germline ends. The length of the CDR3 is 14 residues. Germline lookup yields CDR1 WSHSY and CDR2 SAAADI. CDR3 protein: CASSELGTHQPQHF. The CDR3 DNA sequence: TGCGCCAGCAGTGAGTTAGGGACCCACCAGCCCCAGCATTTT.

This clonotype was found a few times. The V call is TRBV28, the J call TRBJ1-1; a possible D gene is TRBD1 (6 bases). The CDR3 loop spans 15 amino acids. Trimming took off 3 bases at V and 4 bases at J, with 15 bases between the two ends. Germline assignment: CDR1 MDHEN and CDR2 SYDVKM. Written as DNA, the CDR3 is TGTGCCAGCAGTTTTTTGGGGGCGTCTGGCACTGAAGCTTTCTTT. This sequence encodes CASSFLGASGTEAFF.

This clonotype has just a few counts. Given a much more abundant clone one base away, this may be a read error. The V gene is TRBV4-3, the J gene TRBJ1-1, with 7 nucleotides matching TRBD1. Trimming took 0 bases from V and 5 from J; bases not matched to a gene: 15. Per germline, CDR1 LGHNA and CDR2 YSLEER. The length of the CDR3 is 18 residues. The CDR3 region is CASSQDTPDRYSLTEAFF. The CDR3 bases are TGCGCCAGCAGCCAAGACACTCCGGACAGGTATTCTCTTACTGAAGCTTTCTTT.

This clonotype was detected a few times. The chain uses TRBV4-3 and TRBJ2-1, with TRBD2 identical over 10 bases. The CDR3 is 19 residues long. J lost 0 bases, V lost 0 bases, and 8 bases had no gene match. Germline-derived CDR1 and CDR2 are LGHNA and YSLEER. CDR3 residues: CASSQDKREGPSSYNEQFF. The CDR3 region has the DNA TGCGCCAGCAGCCAAGATAAGCGGGAGGGGCCAAGCTCCTACAATGAGCAGTTCTTC.

J is TRBJ2-2 and V is TRBV6-5; TRBD2 matches at 13 bases. Germline V gene lookup returns CDR1 MNHEY and CDR2 SVGAGI. Trimming cost V 2 bases and J 0 bases; bases outside gene matches: 3. This CDR3 contains 18 residues. The CDR3 reads CASSYRTSGGPNTGELFF. The CDR3 bases are TGTGCCAGCAGTTACCGGACTAGCGGGGGCCCGAACACCGGGGAGCTGTTTTTT.

The J gene is TRBJ2-1, the V gene TRBV24-1; either TRBD1 or TRBD2 may fit D (5 bases each). V lost 10 bases to trimming and J lost 4 bases, with 10 bases between them. This CDR3 is built from 12 residues. Germline V gives CDR1 KGHDR, CDR2 SFDVKD. The CDR3 nucleotides are TGTGCCACACGGGGCCCTTACAATGAGCAGTTCTTC. Translation: CATRGPYNEQFF.

This clonotype was observed at least ten times. The chain carries TRBV30 and TRBJ2-5, with unresolved D. Trimming stripped 1 base from V and 0 bases from J, with 3 bases between. CDR1 and CDR2 (germline): GTSNPN, SVGIG (reference sequence). The CDR3 runs to 12 residues. CDR3 residues: CAWSDNQETQYF. The DNA for the CDR3 is TGTGCCTGGAGTGACAACCAAGAGACCCAGTACTTC. Complete variable domain (other parts from reference TRBV30 and TRBJ2-5): SQTIHQWPATLVQPVGSPLSLECTVEGTSNPNLYWYRQAAGRGLQLLFYSVGIGQISSEVPQNLSASRPQDRQFILSSKKLLLSDSGFYLCAWSDNQETQYFGPGTRLLVL.